This T cell receptor (beta chain) was recorded in a study of cytomegalovirus exposure and HLA in healthy donors. Amplification used 60 Vbeta primers and 13 Jbeta primers. Sequenced by immunoSEQ multiplex PCR; TCRdb stores in-frame clones only, minus some. The data show around 39,000 clones, with roughly 60% seen just once and roughly 8.7% held by the top ten. This TCR came from a human donor in good health. The sequenced sample consisted of PBMCs.

DNA of the CDR3: TGTGCCTGGAGCGCTAGGAGCAATCAGCCCCAGCATTTT. As protein: CAWSARSNQPQHF. The genes are TRBV30 and TRBJ1-5; D is ambiguous. This CDR3 comprises 13 residues. V lost 3 bases to trimming and J lost 1 base, with 7 bases between them. Per germline, CDR1 GTSNPN and CDR2 SVGIG (reference sequence).